One and the same sample provided the 31 T cell receptor beta chains below, sequenced in a study of technical replicates of blood from four donors. The assay was immunoSEQ multiplex PCR, and TCRdb's table has in-frame clones only and misses some. The table includes approximately 50,000 clones, less than 95% detected once. The sample was T cells isolated from PBMCs. These receptors came from a human donor in good health.

This clone has more than one count but fewer than ten. The V and J genes are TRBV7-9 and TRBJ2-2, with D unclear. The CDR3 has 11 amino acids. Between the trimmed V and J ends, which lost 11 bases and 3 bases, there was a span of 7 bases. Germline V gene lookup returns CDR1 SEHNR and CDR2 FQNEAQ (reference sequence). The CDR3 sequence: CAGDYTGELFF. The CDR3 DNA reads as TGTGCCGGAGATTACACCGGGGAGCTGTTTTTT. Together with reference TRBV7-9 and TRBJ2-2, the CDR3 gives the full variable domain: DTGVSQNPRHKITKRGQNVTFRCDPISEHNRLYWYRQTLGQGPEFLTYFQNEAQLEKSRLLSDRFSAERPKGSFSTLEIQRTEQGDSAMYLCAGDYTGELFFGEGSRLTVL.

The rearrangement uses TRBV19 and TRBJ2-7; weak D call: TRBD1 (6 bases). The CDR3 has 14 residues. The V gene's germline CDR1 is LNHDA and CDR2 SQIVND (reference sequence). V was trimmed by 1 base and J by 2 bases, leaving 9 bases between them. The CDR3 sequence is CASSIGTGPYEQYF. The CDR3 nucleotides are TGTGCCAGTAGTATAGGTACAGGGCCCTACGAGCAGTACTTC.

This chain joins TRBV5-1 and TRBJ2-7; D unclear. CDR3 length equals 17 residues. V lost 0 bases and J lost 4, with 20 bases in between. From germline, CDR1 is SGHRS and CDR2 YFSETQ. CDR3 amino acids: CASSLGMGSQSQYEQYF. The CDR3 DNA is TGCGCCAGCAGCTTGGGAATGGGCTCCCAATCCCAATACGAGCAGTACTTC. Complete variable domain (other parts from reference TRBV5-1 and TRBJ2-7): KAGVTQTPRYLIKTRGQQVTLSCSPISGHRSVSWYQQTPGQGLQFLFEYFSETQRNKGNFPGRFSGRQFSNSRSEMNVSTLELGDSALYLCASSLGMGSQSQYEQYFGPGTRLTVT.

The chain has TRBV7-9 and TRBJ2-7, with D maybe TRBD1 (7 bases). CDR1 and CDR2 (germline): SEHNR, FQNEAQ (reference sequence). V dropped 11 bases and J dropped 3 bases, with 14 bases sitting between them. The CDR3 length is 12 residues. CDR3 in DNA: TGTGCCGGAGGGGACAGCGTCTACGAGCAGTACTTC. It translates to CAGGDSVYEQYF.

This CDR3 reads CASSRALAGNTDTQYF. CDR3 nucleotides: TGTGCCAGCAGTCGGGCGCTAGCGGGAAACACAGATACGCAGTATTTT. The V call is TRBV7-9, the J call TRBJ2-3; 9 bases align to TRBD2. J lost 2 bases, V lost 6 bases, and 9 bases had no gene match. The CDR3 totals 16 residues. Germline values: CDR1 SEHNR, CDR2 FQNEAQ (reference sequence).

This clone was observed once. V is TRBV5-1 and J is TRBJ2-1, with unresolved D. The V gene's germline CDR1 is SGHRS and CDR2 YFSETQ. The CDR3 runs 15 residues. V lost 8 bases to trimming and J lost 3 bases, with 18 bases between them. The CDR3 sequence: CASLVKWARYNEQFF. The DNA of the CDR3 is TGCGCCAGTCTGGTTAAGTGGGCCCGCTACAATGAGCAGTTCTTC.

The chain has TRBV5-1 and TRBJ1-5, with D possibly being TRBD1 (6 bases). Trimming stripped 0 bases from V and 7 bases from J, with 11 bases between. Germline loops: CDR1 SGHRS, CDR2 YFSETQ. This CDR3 spans 14 amino acids. DNA of the CDR3: TGCGCCAGCAGCTTGGCGCCAGGGGTACAGCCCCAGCATTTT. Protein sequence: CASSLAPGVQPQHF.

This chain connects TRBV29-1 to TRBJ1-2; 8 nucleotides align to TRBD1. This CDR3 comprises 14 residues. The V segment lost 0 bases and the J segment 6 bases; nucleotides outside the gene matches: 6. In germline, CDR1 is SQVTM, CDR2 ANQGSEA. The CDR3 DNA sequence: TGCAGCGTTGAAGACCCGGACAGGGCCCATGGCTACACCTTC. It specifies CSVEDPDRAHGYTF.

This chain uses TRBV7-9 with TRBJ2-5; 14 nucleotides line up with TRBD2. V was clipped by 5 bases and J by 5 bases; unmatched bases: 13. Germline V gives CDR1 SEHNR, CDR2 FQNEAQ (reference sequence). The length of the CDR3 is 18 residues. The CDR3 protein is CASSPGTSGRQVLETQYF. The CDR3 nucleotides read TGTGCCAGCAGCCCCGGGACTAGCGGGAGACAGGTCTTGGAGACCCAGTACTTC.

The chain is built from TRBV10-3 and TRBJ2-5; TRBD1 agrees at 8 bases. With 4 bases clipped from V and 5 bases from J, the junction kept 9 bases outside the gene matches. CDR3 length: 15 amino acids. Germline-derived CDR1 and CDR2 are ENHRY and SYGVKD. CDR3 protein: CAISGADRAGETQYF. The CDR3 nucleotides are TGTGCCATCAGTGGGGCGGACAGGGCGGGCGAGACCCAGTACTTC.

The rearrangement joins TRBV6-5 to TRBJ2-1; 7 bases line up with TRBD2. The CDR3 runs 15 residues. CDR1 is MNHEY, CDR2 SVGAGI, per germline. V lost 1 base and J lost 6; bases outside the gene matches: 6. In nucleotides, the CDR3 is TGTGCCAGCAGTTACTGGGAGGGTCCCACCAATGAGCAGTTCTTC. Residues: CASSYWEGPTNEQFF.

V and J are TRBV7-3 and TRBJ2-2, with 14 bases matching TRBD2. The CDR3 totals 16 residues. CDR1 and CDR2 (germline): SGHTA, FQGTGA. The J segment lost 7 bases and the V segment lost 4 bases, leaving 5 bases of the junction unmatched. CDR3 residues: CASSSLTSGGVGELFF. CDR3 in DNA: TGTGCCAGCAGCTCGCTGACTAGCGGGGGGGTCGGGGAGCTGTTTTTT. Variable domain in full (rest from reference TRBV7-3 and TRBJ2-2): GAGVSQTPSNKVTEKGKYVELRCDPISGHTALYWYRQSLGQGPEFLIYFQGTGAADDSGLPNDRFFAVRPEGSVSTLKIQRTERGDSAVYLCASSSLTSGGVGELFFGEGSRLTVL.

The table lists this clone with a count of one. The J gene is TRBJ1-1, the V gene TRBV7-3; D unclear. The V end was cut by 1 base, the J end by 5 bases, with 17 bases between. Germline V gives CDR1 SGHTA, CDR2 FQGTGA. This CDR3 has 16 residues. DNA for the CDR3: TGTGCCAGCAGCTTAAGCCCCCTAGCCGAGGGAACTGAAGCTTTCTTT. It is translated as CASSLSPLAEGTEAFF.

V usage is TRBV5-1 and J usage is TRBJ1-1, with D possibly matching TRBD1 (5 bases). Germline V gene data show CDR1 as SGHRS and CDR2 as YFSETQ. Trimming took 4 bases from V and 4 from J, leaving 20 bases between them. The CDR3 covers 16 residues. The CDR3: CASSLRQRKEATEAFF. CDR3 coding DNA: TGCGCCAGCAGCCTCAGACAGAGGAAAGAAGCCACTGAAGCTTTCTTT. Looking up the rest from reference TRBV5-1 and TRBJ1-1 gives the full variable domain: KAGVTQTPRYLIKTRGQQVTLSCSPISGHRSVSWYQQTPGQGLQFLFEYFSETQRNKGNFPGRFSGRQFSNSRSEMNVSTLELGDSALYLCASSLRQRKEATEAFFGQGTRLTVV.

This chain links TRBV7-6 with TRBJ1-1; the D gene is possibly TRBD1 (5 bases). The V end was cut by 5 bases, the J end by 6 bases, with 13 bases between. CDR1 is SGHVS and CDR2 is FNYEAQ in the germline V gene. This CDR3 is built from 13 residues. CDR3 sequence (DNA): TGTGCCAGCAGCCAGCAGGGTGGACCTGAAGCTTTCTTT. It translates to CASSQQGGPEAFF.

The chain has TRBV6-6 and TRBJ1-3, with a tentative D call TRBD1 (6 bases). The CDR3 runs 14 residues. Germline V CDR1 and CDR2: MNHNY, SVGAGI (reference sequence). The V gene lost 6 bases and the J gene lost 6 bases, with 15 bases spanning the gap. CDR3 sequence reads: CASRYSRQANTIYF. DNA for the CDR3: TGTGCCAGCAGGTACAGCCGACAGGCAAACACCATATATTTT.

The CDR3 bases are TGTGCCAGCAGCTTAGCCGGGGGAGCCTACGAGCAGTACTTC. Amino acid sequence: CASSLAGGAYEQYF. The rearrangement links TRBV7-9 to TRBJ2-7, with D possibly being TRBD2 (6 bases). The V and J ends lost 0 bases and 2 bases respectively, with 8 bases between them. The CDR3 is made up of 14 amino acids. The V gene's germline CDR1 is SEHNR and CDR2 FQNEAQ (reference sequence).

The chain links TRBV7-9 to TRBJ2-7; 13 positions agree with TRBD2. Per germline, CDR1 SEHNR and CDR2 FQNEAQ (reference sequence). The CDR3 contains 14 residues. Trimming took 5 bases from V and 5 from J; bases not matched to a gene: 3. CDR3 loop: CASSAGTSGNEQYF. CDR3 sequence (DNA): TGTGCCAGCAGCGCCGGGACTAGCGGGAACGAGCAGTACTTC.

The chain links TRBV7-3 to TRBJ2-2; 8 bases align to TRBD1. This CDR3 is 17 amino acids long. Trimming at V came to 5 bases and at J to 6 bases, leaving 14 bases not matched to a gene. Germline assignment: CDR1 SGHTA and CDR2 FQGTGA. The CDR3 coding sequence is TGTGCCAGCAGCCCAACCCCCGGGACAGGTCTCGCCGGGGAGCTGTTTTTT. Translated, it gives CASSPTPGTGLAGELFF.

The rearrangement uses TRBV29-1 and TRBJ2-7; 7 bases fit TRBD1. After removal of 8 bases from V and 7 bases from J, the junction contained 20 bases not matched to a gene. This CDR3 region has 15 residues. CDR1 is SQVTM and CDR2 is ANQGSEA in the germline V gene. The CDR3 sequence is CSFSGTTGDLGEQYF. CDR3 nucleotides: TGCAGCTTTTCGGGTACCACAGGGGATCTGGGAGAGCAGTACTTC.

V and J are TRBV7-9 and TRBJ2-1, with D unclear. The CDR3 is 15 residues long. Between the trimmed V and J ends, which lost 6 bases and 0 bases, there was a span of 12 bases. Per germline, CDR1 SEHNR and CDR2 FQNEAQ (reference sequence). As DNA, the CDR3 is TGTGCCAGCAGACCCCTCGCGAGCTCCTACAATGAGCAGTTCTTC. Residues: CASRPLASSYNEQFF.

This clone was observed a handful of times. The chain combines TRBV5-6 with TRBJ1-4; weak D call: TRBD1 (6 bases). The CDR3 spans 18 residues. Trimming removed 3 bases from V and 0 bases from J, with 18 bases in between. The germline gives CDR1 SGHDT, CDR2 YYEEEE. The CDR3 spells CASSSFRTAVTTNEKLFF. The CDR3, as DNA: TGTGCCAGCAGCTCTTTTAGGACAGCTGTTACAACTAATGAAAAACTGTTTTTT. Full variable domain (missing parts from reference TRBV5-6 and TRBJ1-4): DAGVTQSPTHLIKTRGQQVTLRCSPKSGHDTVSWYQQALGQGPQFIFQYYEEEERQRGNFPDRFSGHQFPNYSSELNVNALLLGDSALYLCASSSFRTAVTTNEKLFFGSGTQLSVL.

The chain joins TRBV5-4 to TRBJ2-2, with TRBD2 identical over 7 bases. The germline V gene encodes CDR1 SGHNT and CDR2 YYREEE (reference sequence). The ends lost 4 bases at V and 3 bases at J; junction bases unmatched: 6. The CDR3 contains 15 residues. The CDR3 region has the DNA TGTGCCAGCAGCCCCCGGGGAGGGGACACCGGGGAGCTGTTTTTT. This sequence encodes CASSPRGGDTGELFF.

The genes are TRBV28 and TRBJ1-5; possible D gene TRBD1, 5 bases. The V end was cut by 7 bases, the J end by 7 bases, with 17 bases between. The germline CDR1 and CDR2 sequences are MDHEN and SYDVKM. The CDR3 totals 14 residues. CDR3 bases: TGTGCCAGCACCCTCTTAGGGAAGGGGCAGCCCCAGCATTTT. It specifies CASTLLGKGQPQHF.

This clone was seen only a few times. The chain employs TRBV29-1 and TRBJ1-2; a possible D gene is TRBD1 (6 bases). Germline values: CDR1 SQVTM, CDR2 ANQGSEA. V lost 4 bases to trimming and J lost 1 base, with 10 bases between them. CDR3 size: 13 residues. The CDR3: CSVGGGHNYGYTF. CDR3 DNA sequence: TGCAGCGTTGGGGGGGGCCATAACTATGGCTACACCTTC.

The V and J genes are TRBV6-6 and TRBJ1-3; TRBD1 matches at 7 bases. The CDR3 totals 15 residues. Germline lookup yields CDR1 MNHNY and CDR2 SVGAGI (reference sequence). The V and J ends lost 4 bases and 4 bases, in that order; junction bases with no gene match: 7. CDR3 bases: TGTGCCAGCAGTTCGACCTGGGACAGCGGAAACACCATATATTTT. Residues: CASSSTWDSGNTIYF.

This rearrangement joins TRBV5-6 to TRBJ2-5; 7 nucleotides align to TRBD2. The J call may not be correct, given that the DNA end is closer to TRBJ2-7. The CDR3 has 14 residues. Germline V gene sequence: CDR1 SGHDT, CDR2 YYEEEE. The CDR3 DNA follows: TGTGCCAGCAGCTTGGGCGGGGGCTCCTACGAGCAGTACTTC. It is translated as CASSLGGGSYEQYF.

This chain connects TRBV16 to TRBJ1-4, with a tentative D call TRBD1 (5 bases). CDR1 is KGHSY, CDR2 FQNENV, per germline. This CDR3 spans 15 amino acids. Trimming cost V 0 bases and J 10 bases, with 15 bases left between them. DNA of the CDR3: TGTGCCAGCAGCCAATCGCGGGGCGCCCTGGGAAAACTGTTTTTT. Amino acids: CASSQSRGALGKLFF.

The chain uses TRBV7-9 and TRBJ1-3; 7 nucleotides align to TRBD1. Trimming at V came to 3 bases and at J to 0 bases, leaving 2 bases not matched to a gene. Germline CDR1 and CDR2: SEHNR and FQNEAQ (reference sequence). The CDR3 runs to 15 residues. The CDR3 DNA reads as TGTGCCAGCAGCTTTCAGGGGGACTCTGGAAACACCATATATTTT. Amino acids: CASSFQGDSGNTIYF.

The chain joins TRBV10-3 to TRBJ2-5; TRBD2 is a possible D gene (5 bases). Between the trimmed V and J ends, which lost 4 bases and 0 bases, there was a span of 6 bases. The CDR3 is 13 residues long. Germline assignment: CDR1 ENHRY and CDR2 SYGVKD. DNA for the CDR3: TGTGCCATCAGTGCGGACTACCAAGAGACCCAGTACTTC. This codes for CAISADYQETQYF.

The gene calls are TRBV15 and TRBJ1-4, with 7 bases fitting TRBD1. V shed 0 bases, J shed 7 bases, and the junction held 5 bases outside the gene matches. Per germline, CDR1 LNHNV and CDR2 YYDKDF (reference sequence). The CDR3 sequence is 15 residues long. CDR3 region: CATSREKTGSEKLFF. The CDR3 DNA reads TGTGCCACCAGCAGAGAAAAGACAGGGTCTGAAAAACTGTTTTTT.